The 12 T cell receptor beta chains in this list originate from one sample, sequenced in a study of CD8+CD57+ T cells in acquired aplastic anemia. The study profiled TCR beta VDJ and CDR3 using genomic DNA as template. TCRdb re-called the reads through MiXCR, storing one row per CDR3 protein. This sample carries about 48,000 distinct CDR3 sequences, over 60% of them seen once, and the ten largest clones take 30% to 40%. The sequenced sample was sorted CD4+, CD8+, or CD8+CD57+ T cells (not recorded which) from PBMCs. These receptors came from a human donor in good health, serving as a control.

The chain couples TRBV10-1 to TRBJ2-3; D remains ambiguous. Germline V gene lookup returns CDR1 WNHNN and CDR2 SYGVQD (reference sequence). The germline V and J ends were trimmed by 3 bases and 1 base, with 14 bases remaining between them. CDR3 length: 16 amino acids. The CDR3 sequence is CASSDVGLVGTDTQYF. In DNA form, the CDR3 reads TGCGCCAGCAGTGATGTGGGTTTAGTAGGCACAGATACGCAGTATTTT.

The chain combines TRBV7-9 with TRBJ2-5, with TRBD2 as a possible D gene (6 bases). CDR3 length: 14 amino acids. Germline V lookup: CDR1 SEHNR, CDR2 FQNEAQ (reference sequence). The V and J ends lost 5 bases and 2 bases respectively, with 12 bases between them. The CDR3 nucleotides are TGTGCCAGCAGCACCTCTAGCGCGCAAGAGACCCAGTACTTC. Amino acids: CASSTSSAQETQYF.

J is TRBJ2-7 and V is TRBV7-9; 7 bases line up with TRBD1. Germline lookup yields CDR1 SEHNR and CDR2 FQNEAQ (reference sequence). The V segment lost 8 bases and the J segment 6 bases; nucleotides outside the gene matches: 4. CDR3 size: 11 residues. The CDR3: CASEQGSEQYF. In DNA form, the CDR3 reads TGTGCCAGCGAACAGGGGAGCGAGCAGTACTTC. The whole variable domain, filled in from reference TRBV7-9 and TRBJ2-7, reads DTGVSQNPRHKITKRGQNVTFRCDPISEHNRLYWYRQTLGQGPEFLTYFQNEAQLEKSRLLSDRFSAERPKGSFSTLEIQRTEQGDSAMYLCASEQGSEQYFGPGTRLTVT.

This clonotype has at least ten counts. The chain joins TRBV5-4 to TRBJ1-1, with a weak D call TRBD1 (5 bases). The V gene lost 2 bases and the J gene lost 4 bases, with 12 bases spanning the gap. CDR1 SGHNT and CDR2 YYREEE come from the germline V gene (reference sequence). The CDR3 has 14 residues. The CDR3 sequence: CASSFGGASTEAFF. The CDR3 bases are TGTGCCAGCAGCTTTGGAGGGGCTAGCACTGAAGCTTTCTTT. The whole variable domain, remainder taken from reference TRBV5-4 and TRBJ1-1, is ETGVTQSPTHLIKTRGQQVTLRCSSQSGHNTVSWYQQALGQGPQFIFQYYREEENGRGNFPPRFSGLQFPNYSSELNVNALELDDSALYLCASSFGGASTEAFFGQGTRLTVV.

V gene TRBV9 combines with J gene TRBJ2-5; 10 bases fit TRBD1. Per the germline V gene, CDR1 is SGDLS and CDR2 is YYNGEE. The CDR3 sequence is 17 residues long. Trimming at V came to 0 bases and at J to 2 bases, leaving 7 bases not matched to a gene. CDR3 DNA sequence: TGTGCCAGCAGCGTAGGGGAGACAGGGGGCGCGCAAGAGACCCAGTACTTC. Amino acids: CASSVGETGGAQETQYF.

The DNA of the CDR3 is TGCAGCGTTGAAGTTTCACAGGGAAATGAGCAGTTCTTC. Its translation is CSVEVSQGNEQFF. V gene TRBV29-1 combines with J gene TRBJ2-1; tentatively, D is TRBD1 (6 bases). Germline V lookup: CDR1 SQVTM, CDR2 ANQGSEA. This CDR3 region has 13 residues. V was clipped by 1 base and J by 7 bases, with 11 bases between them.

This clonotype has more than one count but fewer than ten. V usage is TRBV20-1 and J usage is TRBJ2-7; a weak D match, TRBD1 (6 bases). This CDR3 spans 13 amino acids. The germline V gene encodes CDR1 DFQATT and CDR2 SNEGSKA (reference sequence). Trimming cost V 1 base and J 3 bases, with 10 bases left between them. The CDR3 DNA reads as TGCAGTGCTAGAGCCCTGGACAGCTACGAGCAGTACTTC. Its translation is CSARALDSYEQYF.

The CDR3 protein is CASSQDFEKGGSPLHF. Here the CDR3 DNA reads TGTGCCAGCAGCCAAGATTTCGAGAAGGGAGGTTCACCCCTCCACTTT. The chain is built from TRBV4-2 and TRBJ1-6; D gene ambiguous. CDR3 length: 16 amino acids. Germline-derived CDR1 and CDR2 are LGHNA and YNFKEQ. Trimming shortened V by 0 bases and J by 9 bases, and 15 bases separated the two germline ends.

The genes are TRBV29-1 and TRBJ2-7, with D uncertain. The CDR3 consists of 13 residues. CDR1 and CDR2 from the germline V gene are SQVTM and ANQGSEA. The V end lost 4 bases, the J end lost 2 bases, and 12 bases lay between the germline ends. The CDR3 spells CSVGSMAAYEQYF. DNA of the CDR3: TGCAGCGTTGGTTCTATGGCAGCCTACGAGCAGTACTTC.

The chain uses TRBV2 and TRBJ2-5, with TRBD2 matching 12 bases. The CDR3 length is 17 residues. The germline CDR1 and CDR2 sequences are SNHLY and FYNNEI. V was clipped by 3 bases and J by 3 bases; unmatched bases: 8. The CDR3 DNA reads as TGTGCCAGCAGTGAGGTGGTGGCTAGCGGGAGGGAAGAGACCCAGTACTTC. This translates into CASSEVVASGREETQYF. The full variable domain, with the rest looked up from reference TRBV2 and TRBJ2-5, is EPEVTQTPSHQVTQMGQEVILRCVPISNHLYFYWYRQILGQKVEFLVSFYNNEISEKSEIFDDQFSVERPDGSNFTLKIRSTKLEDSAMYFCASSEVVASGREETQYFGPGTRLLVL.

The J gene is TRBJ1-2, the V gene TRBV20-1; 8 bases align to TRBD1. Germline CDR1 and CDR2: DFQATT and SNEGSKA (reference sequence). V lost 0 bases, J lost 4 bases, and 10 bases stayed unmatched. The CDR3 totals 16 residues. CDR3 coding DNA: TGCAGTGCTAGAGATCCATTTCGACAGGGGCGCTATGGCTACACCTTC. This gives the protein CSARDPFRQGRYGYTF.

V and J are TRBV20-1 and TRBJ1-2, with 7 bases that match TRBD1. V lost 3 bases, J lost 8 bases, and 18 bases stayed unmatched. This CDR3 has 16 amino acids. Germline loops: CDR1 DFQATT, CDR2 SNEGSKA (reference sequence). CDR3 loop: CSASFPLPTGDDGYTF. CDR3 bases: TGCAGTGCTAGTTTTCCCCTCCCAACAGGGGACGACGGCTACACCTTC.